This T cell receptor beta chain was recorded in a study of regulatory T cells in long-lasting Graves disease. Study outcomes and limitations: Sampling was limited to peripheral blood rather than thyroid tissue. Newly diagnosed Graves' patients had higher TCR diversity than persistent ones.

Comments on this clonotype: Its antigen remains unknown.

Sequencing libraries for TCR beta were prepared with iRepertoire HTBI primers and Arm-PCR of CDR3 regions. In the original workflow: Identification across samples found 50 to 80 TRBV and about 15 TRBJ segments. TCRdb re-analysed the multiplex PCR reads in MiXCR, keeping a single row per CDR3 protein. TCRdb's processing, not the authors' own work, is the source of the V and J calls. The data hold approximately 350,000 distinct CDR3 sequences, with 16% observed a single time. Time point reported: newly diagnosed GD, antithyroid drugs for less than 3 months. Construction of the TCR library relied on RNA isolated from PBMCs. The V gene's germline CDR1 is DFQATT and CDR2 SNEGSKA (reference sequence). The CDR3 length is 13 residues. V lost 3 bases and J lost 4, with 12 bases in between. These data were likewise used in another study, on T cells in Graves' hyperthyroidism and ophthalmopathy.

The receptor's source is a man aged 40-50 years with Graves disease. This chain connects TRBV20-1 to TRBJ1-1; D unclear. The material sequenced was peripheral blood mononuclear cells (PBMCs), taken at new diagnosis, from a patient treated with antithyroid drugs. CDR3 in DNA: TGCAGTGCTAGTAATTCCCGGAGCACTGAAGCTTTCTTT. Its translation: CSASNSRSTEAFF.